Listed below are T cell receptor beta chains from one sample, sequenced in a study of tumor-infiltrating lymphocytes in localized non-small cell lung cancer. Data came from immunoSEQ multiplex PCR; TCRdb stores just in-frame clones and leaves some out. Seen here are about 15,000 clones, approximately 62% observed once, and the top ten hold under 7%. The sequencing input was lung tumor tissue. The receptors derive from a human donor with non-small cell lung cancer. Each CDR3 is given with its conserved first and last residue. Fields, in order: J gene, V gene, D gene, clone size, CDR3 protein, CDR3 DNA. The D gene is left open where the match is weak. Expanded clones are given a class, and other clones once, few, many or no size at all.

>TRBJ2-7|TRBV9|-|-
CASSVTHGTNYEQYF
TGTGCCAGCAGCGTAACTCACGGGACCAATTACGAGCAGTACTTC
>TRBJ2-7|TRBV6-4|TRBD2|-
CASPVTSPLWEQYF
TGTGCCAGCCCAGTGACTAGCCCGCTCTGGGAGCAGTACTTC
>TRBJ2-1|TRBV7-8|-|few
CASSLVGSGSYNEQFF
TGTGCCAGCAGCTTAGTCGGCTCCGGCTCCTACAATGAGCAGTTCTTC
>TRBJ1-1|TRBV11-2|-|once
CASSLGPGNTEAFF
TGTGCCAGCAGCTTAGGGCCAGGGAACACTGAAGCTTTCTTT
>TRBJ2-5|TRBV7-2|-|-
CASSLRYSGEETQYF
TGTGCCAGCAGCTTAAGGTATTCAGGTGAAGAGACCCAGTACTTC
>TRBJ2-7|TRBV5-1|-|-
CASSLGVDRLHEQYF
TGCGCCAGCAGCTTGGGGGTAGATAGACTCCACGAGCAGTACTTC
>TRBJ2-6|TRBV5-6|-|-
CASSPLQFSGANVLTF
TGTGCCAGCAGCCCTTTACAGTTCTCTGGGGCCAACGTCCTGACTTTC
>TRBJ2-3|TRBV4-3|TRBD1|-
CASSAPGTDFTDTQYF
TGCGCCAGCAGCGCGCCCGGGACAGACTTCACAGATACGCAGTATTTT
>TRBJ2-7|TRBV7-9|-|-
CASSLSAYEQYF
TGTGCCAGCAGCTTGTCCGCCTACGAGCAGTACTTC
>TRBJ2-1|TRBV18|-|-
CASSPQVEQFF
TGTGCCAGCTCACCGCAGGTTGAGCAGTTCTTC
>TRBJ2-7|TRBV11-1|TRBD1|-
CASSLAGGQGTEQYF
TGTGCCAGCAGCTTAGCAGGAGGACAGGGGACCGAGCAGTACTTC
>TRBJ2-5|TRBV9|-|few
CASSVGGGDRETQYF
TGTGCCAGCAGCGTAGGAGGTGGGGACCGCGAGACCCAGTACTTC
>TRBJ2-1|TRBV4-1|-|-
CASSQGNEQFF
TGCGCCAGCAGCCAGGGCAATGAGCAGTTCTTC
>TRBJ2-6|TRBV2|-|-
CASSYTAGTGANVLTF
TGTGCCAGCAGCTACACCGCGGGGACTGGGGCCAACGTCCTGACTTTC
>TRBJ2-1|TRBV6-5|TRBD2|-
CATSTSGDNEQFF
TGTGCCACCTCGACTAGCGGAGACAATGAGCAGTTCTTC
>TRBJ2-7|TRBV5-4|TRBD2|few
CASSTRTSGIYEQYF
TGTGCCAGCAGCACGCGGACTAGCGGGATATACGAGCAGTACTTC
>TRBJ2-3|TRBV7-9|TRBD1|few
CASSFRGQSDTQYF
TGTGCCAGCAGCTTTAGGGGGCAGTCGGATACGCAGTATTTT
>TRBJ2-7|TRBV29-1|-|-
CSVENSEGQSYEQYF
TGCAGCGTTGAAAATAGTGAAGGGCAGTCCTACGAGCAGTACTTC
>TRBJ2-7|TRBV28|-|-
CASSFLPQAGEQYF
TGTGCCAGCAGTTTCCTGCCCCAGGCGGGCGAGCAGTACTTC
>TRBJ2-6|TRBV28|-|-
CASSLAGSGANVLTF
TGTGCCAGCAGTTTGGCCGGCTCTGGGGCCAACGTCCTGACTTTC
>TRBJ2-4|TRBV25-1|-|once
CASSEWGTGTKNIQYF
TGTGCCAGCAGTGAGTGGGGGACGGGGACCAAAAACATTCAGTACTTC
>TRBJ2-7|TRBV29-1|-|few
CSAGTQYEQYF
TGCAGCGCCGGGACTCAATACGAGCAGTACTTC
>TRBJ2-1|TRBV27|TRBD1|-
CASSPWTGGNEQFF
TGTGCCAGCAGTCCCTGGACAGGGGGCAATGAGCAGTTCTTC
>TRBJ2-1|TRBV27|-|-
CASRPNRDGEQFF
TGTGCCAGCAGGCCCAACAGGGACGGTGAGCAGTTCTTC
>TRBJ1-1|TRBV20-1|-|few
CSASPGIEAFF
TGCAGTGCTAGTCCGGGCATAGAAGCTTTCTTT
>TRBJ2-1|TRBV18|-|-
CASSPPNYTHNEQFF
TGTGCCAGCTCACCACCGAACTATACCCACAATGAGCAGTTCTTC
>TRBJ2-5|TRBV5-1|TRBD2|-
CASTPQAGGGETQYF
TGCGCCAGCACCCCGCAAGCGGGAGGCGGAGAGACCCAGTACTTC
>TRBJ2-2|TRBV28|TRBD2|-
CASSVGEAGESGELFF
TGTGCCAGCAGTGTTGGGGAGGCGGGAGAGTCCGGGGAGCTGTTTTTT
>TRBJ2-1|TRBV7-3|-|-
CASSRDFDNEQFF
TGTGCCAGCAGCAGGGACTTTGACAATGAGCAGTTCTTC
>TRBJ1-2|TRBV30|-|-
CAWSQGGANYGYTF
TGTGCCTGGAGTCAAGGAGGGGCTAACTATGGCTACACCTTC
>TRBJ2-5|TRBV9|-|medium-sized
CASSVGGAQETQYF
TGTGCCAGCAGCGTAGGCGGGGCCCAAGAGACCCAGTACTTC
>TRBJ2-5|TRBV10-1|TRBD2|few
CAGNRGLLAGEETQYF
TGCGCCGGGAACAGGGGTTTACTAGCGGGAGAAGAGACCCAGTACTTC
>TRBJ2-2|TRBV7-8|-|few
CASSFGELFF
TGTGCCAGCAGCTTCGGGGAGCTGTTTTTT
>TRBJ2-6|TRBV7-9|-|-
CASSPPGANVLTF
TGTGCCAGCAGCCCCCCTGGGGCCAACGTCCTGACTTTC
>TRBJ2-5|TRBV10-3|-|few
CATSMGEETQYF
TGTGCCACCTCAATGGGGGAGGAGACCCAGTACTTC
>TRBJ2-3|TRBV15|TRBD2|few
CATRMAGGGHTQYF
TGTGCCACCCGAATGGCGGGAGGGGGACATACGCAGTATTTT
>TRBJ2-7|TRBV29-1|TRBD1|once
CSVVGTASYEQYF
TGCAGCGTTGTCGGGACAGCTTCCTACGAGCAGTACTTC
>TRBJ2-6|TRBV5-1|-|-
CASSLERAGANVLTF
TGCGCCAGCAGCTTGGAAAGGGCTGGGGCCAACGTCCTGACTTTC
>TRBJ2-3|TRBV29-1|TRBD2|-
CSVETSGTDTQYF
TGCAGCGTGGAAACTAGCGGCACAGATACGCAGTATTTT
>TRBJ2-2|TRBV25-1|-|-
CASSVATKETGELFF
TGTGCCAGCAGTGTGGCCACGAAAGAGACCGGGGAGCTGTTTTTT
>TRBJ1-4|TRBV27|TRBD1|-
CASRPEGAGEKLFF
TGTGCCAGCAGGCCCGAGGGGGCTGGTGAAAAACTGTTTTTT
>TRBJ2-2|TRBV25-1|TRBD2|-
CASSWTRTSSTGELFF
TGTGCCAGCAGTTGGACCCGGACTAGCAGCACCGGGGAGCTGTTTTTT